These T cell receptor beta chains were read from a single sample in a study of T cell changes during pregnancy in multiple sclerosis. TCRdb's table, derived via immunoSEQ multiplex PCR, lists solely in-frame clones and lacks some. The sample yields about 40,000 clones, roughly 90% seen once. Specimen: CD4+ T cells from peripheral blood mononuclear cells, collected before pregnancy. Receptors were obtained from a female donor with multiple sclerosis, enrolled in a pregnancy study. Each CDR3 is given with its conserved first and last residue. A D gene is named only where the DNA matches it firmly. Clone size is stated in some rows and not others, as once, few, many or a class when expanded.

J gene	V gene	D gene	clone size	CDR3 DNA	CDR3 protein
TRBJ1-3	TRBV30	TRBD1	NA	TGTGCCTGGTCCCCCTTAGGGGGCGGAGGAAACACCATATATTTT	CAWSPLGGGGNTIYF
TRBJ1-1	TRBV2	NA	NA	TGTGCCAGCAGTGAACAGGGAATTCTCGAAGCTTTCTTT	CASSEQGILEAFF
TRBJ1-1	TRBV2	NA	NA	TGTGCCAGCAGTTTCAGGGGGAACACTGAAGCTTTCTTT	CASSFRGNTEAFF
TRBJ1-4	TRBV6-6	TRBD1	NA	TGTGCCAGCAGCCGGACAGGGGGAGAAAAACTGTTTTTT	CASSRTGGEKLFF
TRBJ2-3	TRBV29-1	NA	NA	TGCAGCGTAGCGGTTCAAGGGTATGCGCAGTATTTT	CSVAVQGYAQYF
TRBJ1-6	TRBV19	NA	NA	TGTGCCAGTAGTCCCAGACAGGCTTCACCCCTCCACTTT	CASSPRQASPLHF
TRBJ2-6	TRBV5-5	NA	NA	TGTGCCAGCAGCTTGCTTGGGGCCAACGTCCTGACTTTC	CASSLLGANVLTF
TRBJ1-1	TRBV5-1	TRBD1	NA	TGCGCCAGCCAAGCCGGGACAGGGGGCACTGAAGCTTTCTTT	CASQAGTGGTEAFF
TRBJ2-7	TRBV2	NA	NA	TGTGCCAGCAGTGACCAGGGAAACTCCTACGAGCAGTACTTC	CASSDQGNSYEQYF
TRBJ2-1	TRBV6-1	NA	NA	TGTGCCAGCAGCCGCGGGGGCCTAAAAGGAGATGAGCAGTTCTTC	CASSRGGLKGDEQFF
TRBJ1-2	TRBV19	NA	NA	TGTGCCAGTAGTCCACGTACAGGAGTCAACTATGGCTACACCTTC	CASSPRTGVNYGYTF
TRBJ2-3	TRBV5-4	NA	NA	TGTGCCAGCAGCAGGGGAGGGGGGCAGGGAGATACGCAGTATTTT	CASSRGGGQGDTQYF
TRBJ2-3	TRBV29-1	TRBD2	NA	TGCAGCGTTGAAGATCGGCTAGCGGGGGTCCGCACAGATACGCAGTATTTT	CSVEDRLAGVRTDTQYF
TRBJ1-3	TRBV10-3	TRBD1	NA	TGTGCCATCAGTGAGTCCTTCCACAGGGGCCTCTCTGGAAACACCATATATTTT	CAISESFHRGLSGNTIYF
TRBJ2-7	TRBV14	NA	NA	TGTGCCAGCAGCCAAGATAGGTATGAGGCCGAGCAGTACTTC	CASSQDRYEAEQYF
TRBJ2-6	TRBV15	NA	NA	TGTGCCACCAGCAGAGATATACCGAGCTCTGGGGCCAACGTCCTGACTTTC	CATSRDIPSSGANVLTF
TRBJ2-3	TRBV5-1	TRBD1	NA	TGCGCCAGCAGCTTCCAGGGACAGACCACAGATACGCAGTATTTT	CASSFQGQTTDTQYF
TRBJ2-1	TRBV19	NA	NA	TGTGCCAGTAGTATTATAACGGCCGCGCGGGAGCAGTTCTTC	CASSIITAAREQFF
TRBJ1-2	TRBV5-1	TRBD1	NA	TGCGCCAGCAGCTTGTGGCCCCTGGGGTTCGGCGGGACAGGGGGCTATGGCTACACCTTC	CASSLWPLGFGGTGGYGYTF
TRBJ1-2	TRBV2	NA	NA	TGTGCCAACCCTGAGGTACTTAACTATGGCTACACCTTC	CANPEVLNYGYTF
TRBJ2-2	TRBV11-2	NA	NA	TGTGCCAGCAGCTTAGTGAGGCGGAACACCGGGGAGCTGTTTTTT	CASSLVRRNTGELFF
TRBJ1-1	TRBV30	NA	NA	TGTGCCTGGAGTAAGGGGGGGCTCTACACTGAAGCTTTCTTT	CAWSKGGLYTEAFF
TRBJ2-1	TRBV4-3	TRBD1	NA	TGCGCCAGCAGCCTTATGACAGGGATGGGCTACAATGAGCAGTTCTTC	CASSLMTGMGYNEQFF
TRBJ2-1	TRBV7-3	NA	NA	TGTGCCAGCAGCCCGGGTAGAGCTTACAATGAGCAGTTCTTC	CASSPGRAYNEQFF
TRBJ1-6	TRBV28	NA	NA	TGTGCCAGCAAAAGGACAGAATTAAATTCACCCCTCCACTTT	CASKRTELNSPLHF
TRBJ1-1	TRBV25-1	TRBD1	NA	TGTGCCAGCGGGGGGACAGGGGAGAAGGGGGGCATGAACACTGAAGCTTTCTTT	CASGGTGEKGGMNTEAFF
TRBJ1-2	TRBV18	NA	NA	TGTGCCAGCTCCCCGGACTCCAGCTATGGCTACACCTTC	CASSPDSSYGYTF
TRBJ2-2	TRBV10-3	NA	NA	TGTGCCATCAGGCCAGAAGCCGGGGAGCTGTTTTTT	CAIRPEAGELFF
TRBJ1-1	TRBV7-9	NA	few	TGTGCCAGCAGCACGGTCGTAAACACTGAAGCTTTCTTT	CASSTVVNTEAFF
TRBJ2-7	TRBV6-1	TRBD2	few	TGTGCCAGCAGTGAAGTTAGGGCGGGGGGGCACTACGAGCAGTACTTC	CASSEVRAGGHYEQYF
TRBJ1-2	TRBV10-3	NA	NA	TGTGCCATCAGTGAGGGCGGGCCCGGGAACTATGGCTACACCTTC	CAISEGGPGNYGYTF
TRBJ2-1	TRBV5-1	TRBD2	NA	TGCGCCAGCAGCTGGGCCGGACTAGTCAGTCCCTACAATGAGCAGTTCTTC	CASSWAGLVSPYNEQFF
TRBJ2-3	TRBV28	TRBD2	few	TGTGCCAGCTCCCGCGGGGGGGGCACAGATACGCAGTATTTT	CASSRGGGTDTQYF
TRBJ1-3	TRBV5-1	NA	NA	TGCGCCAGCAGCCTCGACAGTGGGTCTGGAAACACCATATATTTT	CASSLDSGSGNTIYF
TRBJ2-7	TRBV2	TRBD1	NA	TGTGCCAGCAGCCGCGGACAGGGGGTGTTCTACGAGCAGTACTTC	CASSRGQGVFYEQYF
TRBJ2-5	TRBV5-4	TRBD2	NA	TGTGCCAGCAGCGAGGCGGGGGGGCTTAAGACCCAGTACTTC	CASSEAGGLKTQYF
TRBJ1-3	TRBV6-6	NA	NA	TGTGCCAGCAGCCCCGACAGCGTCTCTGGAAACACCATATATTTT	CASSPDSVSGNTIYF
TRBJ1-5	TRBV2	TRBD1	NA	TGTGCCAGCAGCGAGACAGGGGAGGGTCAGCCCCAGCATTTT	CASSETGEGQPQHF